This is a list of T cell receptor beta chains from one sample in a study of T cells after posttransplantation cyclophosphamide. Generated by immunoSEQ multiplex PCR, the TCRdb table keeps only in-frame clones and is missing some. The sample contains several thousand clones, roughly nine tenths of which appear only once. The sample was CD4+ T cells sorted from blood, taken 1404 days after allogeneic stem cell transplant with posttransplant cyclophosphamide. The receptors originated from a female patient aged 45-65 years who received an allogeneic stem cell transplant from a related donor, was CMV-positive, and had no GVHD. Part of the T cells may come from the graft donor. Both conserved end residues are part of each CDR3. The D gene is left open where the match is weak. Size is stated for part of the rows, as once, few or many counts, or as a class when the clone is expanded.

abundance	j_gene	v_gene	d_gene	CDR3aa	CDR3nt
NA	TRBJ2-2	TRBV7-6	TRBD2	CASSLQLAENTGELFF	TGTGCCAGCAGCTTACAACTAGCGGAGAACACCGGGGAGCTGTTTTTT
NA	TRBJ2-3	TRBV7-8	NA	CASSLATHTDTQYF	TGTGCCAGCAGCTTAGCGACTCACACAGATACGCAGTATTTT
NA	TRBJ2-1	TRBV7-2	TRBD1	CASSPPTGVYNEQFF	TGTGCCAGCAGCCCCCCGACAGGGGTATACAATGAGCAGTTCTTC
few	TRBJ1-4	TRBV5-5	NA	CASSLRGEKLFF	TGTGCCAGCAGCTTGCGGGGGGAAAAACTGTTTTTT
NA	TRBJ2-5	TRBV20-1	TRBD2	CSALAGETQYF	TGCAGTGCTCTAGCGGGAGAGACCCAGTACTTC
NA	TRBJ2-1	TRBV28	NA	CASSLREREQFF	TGTGCCAGCAGTTTAAGGGAGCGCGAGCAGTTCTTC
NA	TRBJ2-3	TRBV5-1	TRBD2	CASSLLAGADTQYF	TGCGCCAGCAGCTTACTAGCGGGAGCAGATACGCAGTATTTT
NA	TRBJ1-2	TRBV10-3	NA	CAISEVTGNYGYTF	TGTGCCATCAGTGAAGTTACAGGGAACTATGGCTACACCTTC
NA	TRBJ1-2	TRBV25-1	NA	CASSEYGGTDGYTF	TGTGCCAGCAGTGAATATGGGGGGACGGATGGCTACACCTTC
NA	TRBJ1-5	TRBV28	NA	CASSLSSFQPQHF	TGTGCCAGCAGTTTATCCAGTTTCCAGCCCCAGCATTTT
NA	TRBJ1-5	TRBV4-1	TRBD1	CASSRFDRGPQPQHF	TGCGCCAGCAGCCGATTTGACAGGGGGCCTCAGCCCCAGCATTTT
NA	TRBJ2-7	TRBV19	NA	CASSIYPSSYEQYF	TGTGCCAGTAGTATATACCCCAGCTCCTACGAGCAGTACTTC
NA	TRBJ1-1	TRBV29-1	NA	CSVAHLAGRTEAFF	TGCAGCGTTGCCCACCTTGCAGGGAGGACTGAAGCTTTCTTT
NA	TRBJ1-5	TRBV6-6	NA	CASNRDTNQPQHF	TGTGCCAGCAATCGGGACACCAATCAGCCCCAGCATTTT
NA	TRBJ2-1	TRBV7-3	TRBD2	CASSLMGLESREQFF	TGTGCCAGCAGCTTAATGGGACTAGAGAGTCGTGAGCAGTTCTTC
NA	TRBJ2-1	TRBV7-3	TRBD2	CASSSPTSGTYNEQFF	TGTGCCAGCAGCTCCCCCACTAGCGGTACCTACAATGAGCAGTTCTTC
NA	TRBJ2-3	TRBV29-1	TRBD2	CSVEGGEKADTQYF	TGCAGCGTTGAGGGAGGGGAAAAGGCAGATACGCAGTATTTT
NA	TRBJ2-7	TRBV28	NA	CASSFGGASSYEQYF	TGTGCCAGCAGTTTTGGGGGGGCGAGCTCCTACGAGCAGTACTTC
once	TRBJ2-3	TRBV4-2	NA	CASSRTQGDTQYF	TGTGCCAGCAGCCGGACACAGGGAGATACGCAGTATTTT
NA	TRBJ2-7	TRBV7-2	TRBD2	CASSLMGLAGSYEQYF	TGTGCCAGCAGCTTAATGGGACTAGCGGGATCCTACGAGCAGTACTTC
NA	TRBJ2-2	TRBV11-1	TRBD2	CASSLGLAVYTGELFF	TGTGCCAGCAGCCTCGGCCTAGCGGTATACACCGGGGAGCTGTTTTTT
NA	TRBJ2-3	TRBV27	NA	CASSLLRAAGLITRDTQYF	TGTGCCAGCAGTTTATTACGAGCGGCGGGCCTAATTACCAGAGATACGCAGTATTTT
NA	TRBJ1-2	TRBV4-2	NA	CASSQGAGSYGYTF	TGTGCCAGCAGCCAAGGTGCGGGCAGCTATGGCTACACCTTC
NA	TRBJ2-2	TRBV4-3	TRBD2	CASSQAGGRLTGELFF	TGCGCCAGCAGCCAAGCGGGAGGGCGGCTAACCGGGGAGCTGTTTTTT
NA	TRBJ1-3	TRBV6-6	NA	CASSYGGAGNTIYF	TGTGCCAGCAGTTACGGGGGCGCAGGAAACACCATATATTTT
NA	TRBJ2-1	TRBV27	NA	CASSTLGLVWDEQFF	TGTGCCAGCAGTACACTAGGACTGGTCTGGGATGAGCAGTTCTTC
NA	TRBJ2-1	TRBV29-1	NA	CSVDVLYDEQFF	TGCAGCGTTGACGTGCTATATGATGAGCAGTTCTTC
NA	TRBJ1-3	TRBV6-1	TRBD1	CASSERQGAGNTIYF	TGTGCCAGCAGTGAACGGCAGGGGGCCGGAAACACCATATATTTT
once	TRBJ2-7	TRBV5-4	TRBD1	CASSFGDRGYEQYF	TGTGCCAGCAGCTTCGGGGACAGGGGCTACGAGCAGTACTTC
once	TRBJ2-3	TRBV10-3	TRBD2	CAIRPGLAGVYTQYF	TGTGCCATCAGACCGGGACTAGCGGGAGTTTATACGCAGTATTTT
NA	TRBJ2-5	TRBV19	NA	CASSILLIGRGAYETQYF	TGTGCCAGTAGTATATTGTTGATTGGCAGGGGGGCATACGAGACCCAGTACTTC
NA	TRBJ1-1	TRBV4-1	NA	CASSQARGGSAFF	TGTGCCAGCAGCCAAGCGAGGGGAGGTTCAGCTTTCTTT
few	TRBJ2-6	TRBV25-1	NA	CASTKQGTGANVLTF	TGTGCCAGCACAAAGCAGGGAACCGGGGCCAACGTCCTGACTTTC
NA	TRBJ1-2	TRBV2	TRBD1	CASSRDRGIYGYTF	TGTGCCAGCAGTAGGGACAGGGGTATCTATGGCTACACCTTC
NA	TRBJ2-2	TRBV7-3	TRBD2	CASSSGLAGVTGELFF	TGTGCCAGCAGCTCTGGACTAGCGGGGGTCACCGGGGAGCTGTTTTTT
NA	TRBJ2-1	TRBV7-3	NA	CASSERIASYEQFF	TGTGCCAGCAGCGAACGGATAGCGTCTTATGAGCAGTTCTTC
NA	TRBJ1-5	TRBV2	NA	CASSELGRDQPQHF	TGTGCCAGCAGTGAACTTGGGAGGGATCAGCCCCAGCATTTT
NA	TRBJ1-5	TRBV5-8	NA	CASSLFRDNYYSNQPQHF	TGTGCCAGCAGCTTGTTCCGGGACAACTATTATAGCAATCAGCCCCAGCATTTT
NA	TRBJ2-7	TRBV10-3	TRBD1	CAISEPGQGGYEQYF	TGTGCCATCAGTGAGCCGGGACAGGGGGGCTACGAGCAGTACTTC
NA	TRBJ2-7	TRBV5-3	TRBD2	CARSLEGGGLAGGLHYEQYF	TGTGCCAGAAGCTTGGAGGGGGGGGGTTTAGCGGGAGGGCTACACTACGAGCAGTACTTC
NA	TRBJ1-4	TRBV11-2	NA	CASSLDNWGQANEKLFF	TGTGCCAGCAGCTTAGATAATTGGGGGCAAGCTAATGAAAAACTGTTTTTT
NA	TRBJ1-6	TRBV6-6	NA	CASRTGDSPLHF	TGTGCCAGCAGAACAGGTGATTCACCCCTCCACTTT
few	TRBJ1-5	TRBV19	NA	CASSIGPSNQPQHF	TGTGCCAGTAGTATAGGGCCCAGCAATCAGCCCCAGCATTTT
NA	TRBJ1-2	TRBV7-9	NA	CASSPTGGVDYTF	TGTGCCAGCAGCCCGACGGGGGGAGTCGACTACACCTTC
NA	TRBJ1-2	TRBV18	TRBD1	CASSPGQGNGYTF	TGTGCCAGCTCACCTGGACAGGGAAATGGCTACACCTTC
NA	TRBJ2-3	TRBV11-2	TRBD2	CASSLASSGRAIDTQYF	TGTGCCAGCAGCTTAGCTTCTAGCGGGAGGGCAATAGATACGCAGTATTTT
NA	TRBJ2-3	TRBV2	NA	CASRVLGVGTDTQYF	TGTGCCAGCAGGGTACTAGGTGTCGGCACAGATACGCAGTATTTT
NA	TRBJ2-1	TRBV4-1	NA	CASSLPQVNNEQFF	TGCGCCAGCAGCCTCCCGCAGGTAAACAATGAGCAGTTCTTC
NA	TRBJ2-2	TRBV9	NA	CASKTELNTGELFF	TGTGCCAGCAAGACAGAGTTAAACACCGGGGAGCTGTTTTTT
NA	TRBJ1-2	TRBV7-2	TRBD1	CASSSPGGIYGYTF	TGTGCCAGCAGCTCCCCAGGGGGGATATATGGCTACACCTTC
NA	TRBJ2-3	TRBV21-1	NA	CASSKTTQGFGATDTQYF	TGTGCCAGCAGCAAAACAACCCAGGGGTTTGGGGCCACAGATACGCAGTATTTT
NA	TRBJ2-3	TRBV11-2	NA	CASRPIRVDTQYF	TGTGCCAGCAGACCCATTCGAGTAGATACGCAGTATTTT
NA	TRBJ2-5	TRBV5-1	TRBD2	CASSPWNSGSMETQYF	TGCGCCAGCAGCCCCTGGAATAGCGGGTCTATGGAGACCCAGTACTTC
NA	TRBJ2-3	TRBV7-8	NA	CASSLLSEDTQYF	TGTGCCAGCAGCCTCCTCTCCGAGGATACGCAGTATTTT
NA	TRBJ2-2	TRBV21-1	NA	CASTPDGQIPNTGELFF	TGTGCCAGCACCCCCGATGGGCAGATACCGAACACCGGGGAGCTGTTTTTT
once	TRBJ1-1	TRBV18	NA	CASSPWRDTEAFF	TGTGCCAGCTCACCTTGGAGAGACACTGAAGCTTTCTTT
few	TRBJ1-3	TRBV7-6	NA	CASSLLGPGLASGNTIYF	TGTGCCAGCAGCTTACTGGGCCCGGGGTTGGCCTCTGGAAACACCATATATTTT
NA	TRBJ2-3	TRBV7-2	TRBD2	CASSLGLAGYTDTQYF	TGTGCCAGCAGCTTGGGACTAGCGGGCTACACAGATACGCAGTATTTT
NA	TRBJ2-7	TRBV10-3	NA	CAIRTGPGIASYEQYF	TGTGCCATCAGGACAGGACCGGGGATAGCTTCCTACGAGCAGTACTTC
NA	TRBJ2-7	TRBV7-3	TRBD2	CASSSGLAGVSEQYF	TGTGCCAGCAGCTCAGGACTAGCGGGAGTTTCCGAGCAGTACTTC